This T cell receptor beta chain was retrieved from a study of blood T cell repertoires in COVID-19. Study context: From the United States, Italy and Spain came samples of acute and convalescent COVID-19. In each case, the material was cDNA or gDNA derived from T cells, B-cell-depleted T cells, or PBMCs.

TCRdb's copy holds only in-frame clones and misses some; the assay was immunoSEQ multiplex PCR. This table holds around 88,000 clones, 80% found once. V shed 4 bases and J shed 4 bases, with 11 bases lying between them. The CDR3 has 14 amino acids. Germline assignment: CDR1 SEHNR and CDR2 FQNEAQ (reference sequence). This clonotype originated in a man in his fifties or sixties who had recovered from COVID-19. The chain combines TRBV7-9 with TRBJ1-5, with TRBD1 as a possible D gene (5 bases). Sequencing was done on a sample of peripheral blood. The CDR3 DNA reads as TGTGCCAGCAGCTCTGGGGGGGAAAATCAGCCCCAGCATTTT. Protein: CASSSGGENQPQHF.